The entry below describes one T cell receptor beta chain. Its target is not known. Genes and germline are mouse. With the read ending 1 residue before the CDR3 end, the germline J gene is used to fill in that end. Per germline, CDR1 KGHPV and CDR2 FQNQEV (reference sequence). Trimming pared 8 bases from V and 4 bases from J, leaving 13 bases between. This CDR3 contains 13 residues. Sequenced by immunoSEQ multiplex PCR; TCRdb stores in-frame clones only, minus some. The sample yields over 7,500 clones, roughly 32% seen once. These data belong to a study of tissue T cells after allogeneic stem cell transplantation. Study observations and caveats: The study did not identify alloreactive or antigen-specific tissue TCRs, and some clones might be persisting host cells.

Time point indicated: mouse harvest day 14 after allogeneic transplant. Mouse grafts combined 10^7 T-cell-depleted bone marrow cells with 10^6 splenic CD5+ T cells. Mice had MHC-mismatched B6 into BALB/c GVHD, sampled day 7 or 14. This receptor was identified in a female BALB/c mouse given C57BL/6 T cells with graft-versus-host disease after an allogeneic hematopoietic cell transplant. The chain has TRBV26 and TRBJ2-4; D uncertain. The sequencing input was skin. CDR3: CASAPSRKNTLYF. The sequenced CDR3 bases are TGTGCCAGCGCCCCGAGCAGAAAAAACACCTTGTAC.